The source of this T cell receptor (beta chain) is a study of shared T cell receptors in the human thymus. The ends were cut back, 3 bases at V and 1 base at J, with 9 bases in the middle. Germline V lookup: CDR1 SEHNR, CDR2 FQNEAQ (reference sequence). The CDR3 contains 15 residues. Assay used: immunoSEQ multiplex PCR; TCRdb lists only in-frame clones, some missing. The sample holds over 650,000 clones, around 87% seen once. These records were also assigned to another study, of human thymus T cells.

The specimen was thymocytes. This sequence was found in a boy in the first two years of life with a congenital heart defect. The genes are TRBV7-9 and TRBJ2-2, with D unclear. The CDR3 is CASSLIRENTGELFF. The CDR3 nucleotides read TGTGCCAGCAGCTTGATACGAGAGAACACCGGGGAGCTGTTTTTT.